Each of the 31 T cell receptor beta chains below was sequenced from the same sample in a study of T cells in localized non-small cell lung cancer. TCRdb's copy holds only in-frame clones and misses some; the assay was immunoSEQ multiplex PCR. The sample contains 59,000 or so clones, roughly nine tenths of which appear only once. The material was peripheral blood, obtained before any cancer treatment. These receptors came from a man aged 40 to 70 with stage I lung adenocarcinoma.

The V and J genes are TRBV19 and TRBJ2-1; 9 bases fit TRBD1. The CDR3 covers 13 residues. With 7 bases clipped from V and 5 bases from J, the junction kept 3 bases outside the gene matches. Germline V gene sequence: CDR1 LNHDA, CDR2 SQIVND (reference sequence). The CDR3 is CASIGTGNNEQFF. CDR3 bases: TGTGCCAGTATCGGGACAGGGAACAATGAGCAGTTCTTC.

This chain joins TRBV2 and TRBJ1-6; 7 nucleotides align to TRBD1. CDR3 length: 13 residues. J lost 7 bases, V lost 8 bases, and 5 bases had no gene match. Germline V gives CDR1 SNHLY, CDR2 FYNNEI. The CDR3 protein is CASGQAQNSPLHF. DNA of the CDR3: TGTGCCAGCGGACAGGCCCAAAATTCACCCCTCCACTTT.

V is TRBV4-1 and J is TRBJ2-5, with D possibly matching TRBD1 (6 bases). The CDR3 loop spans 14 amino acids. Germline CDR1 reads MGHRA; CDR2 reads YSYEKL. Trimming shortened V by 1 base and J by 4 bases, and 10 bases separated the two germline ends. This chain's CDR3 is CASSQGPGVETQYF. CDR3 coding DNA: TGCGCCAGCAGCCAAGGGCCAGGGGTAGAGACCCAGTACTTC.

V is TRBV10-3 and J is TRBJ2-3; TRBD1 aligns across 9 bases. V trimming: 6 bases; J trimming: 0 bases; junction bases outside the gene matches: 10. Germline assignment: CDR1 ENHRY and CDR2 SYGVKD. The CDR3 spans 17 residues. The chain's CDR3 is CAIRTGQGVPSTDTQYF. The DNA of the CDR3 is TGTGCCATCAGGACGGGACAGGGAGTTCCTAGCACAGATACGCAGTATTTT.

The chain employs TRBV6-5 and TRBJ1-1; no reliable D call. The CDR3 covers 15 residues. V was clipped by 2 bases and J by 1 base, with 11 bases between them. The germline V gene has CDR1 MNHEY and CDR2 SVGAGI. CDR3 loop: CASSYTPGANTEAFF. CDR3 coding DNA: TGTGCCAGCAGTTACACCCCGGGTGCGAACACTGAAGCTTTCTTT.

The V gene is TRBV29-1, the J gene TRBJ2-3; no clear D. With 1 base removed from V and 0 bases from J, the gap between germline ends came to 14 bases. The CDR3 is made up of 16 amino acids. Per the germline V gene, CDR1 is SQVTM and CDR2 is ANQGSEA. The DNA of the CDR3 is TGCAGCGTTGAAGGGTTCCCAACAGCTAGCACAGATACGCAGTATTTT. Its translation: CSVEGFPTASTDTQYF.

The CDR3 region is CASSRTGGGNSPLHF. The CDR3 coding sequence is TGTGCCAGCAGCCGGACAGGGGGAGGTAATTCACCCCTCCACTTT. The chain is built from TRBV6-6 and TRBJ1-6; 10 bases line up with TRBD1. Germline trimming cut 6 bases from V and 6 bases from J; bases unmatched to any gene: 5. This CDR3 has 15 amino acids. Germline V gene lookup returns CDR1 MNHNY and CDR2 SVGAGI (reference sequence).

The chain couples TRBV6-5 to TRBJ2-1; the D is unclear. CDR1 and CDR2 (germline): MNHEY, SVGAGI. Trimming shortened V by 2 bases and J by 7 bases, and 9 bases separated the two germline ends. The CDR3 extends over 13 amino acids. In DNA form, the CDR3 reads TGTGCCAGCAGTTACACTAATCGGAATGAGCAGTTCTTC. This codes for CASSYTNRNEQFF.

The gene calls are TRBV6-1 and TRBJ2-5, with 8 nucleotides matching TRBD1. The end of the DNA fits TRBJ2-7 better, so the J call may be wrong. The CDR3 is 14 residues long. Looked up from germline, CDR1 is MNHNS and CDR2 is SASEGT. Written as DNA, the CDR3 is TGTGCCAGCACCTACCCGGGACAGGTTGGCGAGCAGTACTTC. This encodes CASTYPGQVGEQYF.

V is TRBV10-3 and J is TRBJ1-1, with 8 bases fitting TRBD1. Germline CDR1 is ENHRY and CDR2 is SYGVKD. The CDR3 has 16 amino acids. With V trimmed by 0 bases and J by 3 bases, 6 bases remained unmatched. In nucleotides, the CDR3 is TGTGCCATCAGTGAGTCGGGGACAGGACGGGACACTGAAGCTTTCTTT. Translated, it gives CAISESGTGRDTEAFF.

Comments on this clone: One end of the junction fails to match germline, which may point to a read error. This chain uses TRBV7-7 with TRBJ2-1; 8 bases map to TRBD2. The CDR3 has 15 residues. In germline, CDR1 is SSHAT, CDR2 FNYEAQ (reference sequence). The DNA for the CDR3 is TGTGCTAGCAGCTTAGTAGCGGGGTCCTACAATGAGCAGTTCTTC. It specifies CASSLVAGSYNEQFF.

The chain joins TRBV7-9 to TRBJ2-5; tentatively, D is TRBD2 (6 bases). CDR3 length: 16 residues. Germline V gene lookup returns CDR1 SEHNR and CDR2 FQNEAQ (reference sequence). V lost 3 bases to trimming and J lost 2 bases, with 16 bases between them. The CDR3 loop reads CASSFPMKRVQETQYF. The CDR3 region has the DNA TGTGCCAGCAGCTTTCCGATGAAGCGGGTGCAAGAGACCCAGTACTTC.

J is TRBJ2-5 and V is TRBV7-6; possible D gene TRBD2, 5 bases. The CDR3 loop spans 15 amino acids. Germline CDR1 and CDR2: SGHVS and FNYEAQ. Between the trimmed V and J ends, which lost 1 base and 6 bases, there was a span of 15 bases. The CDR3 sequence: CASSLEGFTGKTQYF. The CDR3 region has the DNA TGTGCCAGCAGCTTAGAGGGATTTACGGGAAAGACCCAGTACTTC.

The chain is built from TRBV6-5 and TRBJ2-2, with D uncertain. The CDR3 has 12 residues. The V gene lost 6 bases and the J gene lost 6 bases, with 8 bases spanning the gap. Germline CDR1 and CDR2: MNHEY and SVGAGI. CDR3 DNA: TGTGCCAGCAGGAGTTACTCCGGGGAGCTGTTTTTT. Its translation is CASRSYSGELFF.

The rearrangement joins TRBV7-2 to TRBJ2-3; D is unclear. With 4 bases removed from V and 2 bases from J, the gap between germline ends came to 10 bases. In germline, CDR1 is SGHTA, CDR2 FQGNSA. CDR3 length: 14 amino acids. The CDR3 loop is CASSWSAFTDTQYF. The CDR3 nucleotides read TGTGCCAGCAGCTGGAGCGCGTTCACAGATACGCAGTATTTT. The variable domain in full, completed from reference TRBV7-2 and TRBJ2-3, reads GAGVSQSPSNKVTEKGKDVELRCDPISGHTALYWYRQSLGQGLEFLIYFQGNSAPDKSGLPSDRFSAERTGGSVSTLTIQRTQQEDSAVYLCASSWSAFTDTQYFGPGTRLTVL.

This clone occurred once. The chain has TRBV5-4 and TRBJ2-2; D is uncertain. Germline values: CDR1 SGHNT, CDR2 YYREEE (reference sequence). V gave up 4 bases and J gave up 4 bases, with 11 bases separating them. This CDR3 is 14 amino acids long. CDR3 sequence: CASSTKATTGELFF. DNA of the CDR3: TGTGCCAGCAGCACTAAAGCCACCACCGGGGAGCTGTTTTTT.

This clone was detected once. The chain is built from TRBV19 and TRBJ2-7, with 7 bases that match TRBD1. This CDR3 contains 15 residues. V gave up 3 bases and J gave up 7 bases; unmatched junction bases: 12. CDR1 and CDR2 from the germline V gene are LNHDA and SQIVND (reference sequence). The CDR3 DNA reads as TGTGCCAGTAGTATTAATCCCAGGGGGTATGAAGAGCAGTACTTC. Protein: CASSINPRGYEEQYF.

This chain joins TRBV28 and TRBJ2-6; TRBD1 matches at 8 bases. This CDR3 spans 15 amino acids. Trimming removed 5 bases from V and 4 bases from J; junction bases left unmatched: 4. Germline assignment: CDR1 MDHEN and CDR2 SYDVKM. CDR3 in amino acids: CASSQGAQGANVLTF. The CDR3 region has the DNA TGTGCCAGCAGTCAGGGGGCGCAAGGGGCCAACGTCCTGACTTTC.

V is TRBV20-1 and J is TRBJ2-1; D perhaps matches TRBD2 (6 bases). Germline assignment: CDR1 DFQATT and CDR2 SNEGSKA (reference sequence). The CDR3 loop spans 11 amino acids. Trimming stripped 4 bases from V and 9 bases from J, with 10 bases between. The CDR3 nucleotides read TGCAGTGCTATCAGGAGGGGTGAGCAGTTCTTC. Protein product: CSAIRRGEQFF.

The chain links TRBV7-6 to TRBJ2-5, with D maybe TRBD2 (5 bases). Germline CDR1 SGHVS, CDR2 FNYEAQ. Trimming removed 1 base at V and 9 bases at J, with 24 bases between. The CDR3 runs to 17 residues. CDR3 residues: CASSLEAKSEPYGAQYF. CDR3 bases: TGTGCCAGCAGCTTAGAGGCTAAGAGCGAGCCCTACGGGGCCCAGTACTTC.

This chain joins TRBV28 and TRBJ2-1; D not resolved. Germline V CDR1 and CDR2: MDHEN, SYDVKM. The CDR3 loop spans 16 amino acids. V was cut by 5 bases and J by 0 bases, with 14 bases left in between. In nucleotides, the CDR3 is TGTGCCAGCAGTCCCCACGAACAAGTCTCCTACAATGAGCAGTTCTTC. This translates into CASSPHEQVSYNEQFF.

The rearrangement joins TRBV21-1 to TRBJ1-1. TRBV21-1 is tagged as a pseudogene. This CDR3 is 15 amino acids long. This CDR3 reads CASSKEGRRHTEAFF. The CDR3 DNA follows: TGTGCCAGCAGCAAAGAGGGGAGAAGGCACACTGAAGCTTTCTTT.

The chain recombines TRBV5-4 with TRBJ2-7; D ambiguous. CDR3 length: 13 residues. V was pared by 3 bases and J by 4 bases, with 11 bases between. Germline V gene sequence: CDR1 SGHNT, CDR2 YYREEE (reference sequence). CDR3 residues: CASSSDPDYEQYF. The CDR3, as DNA: TGTGCCAGCAGCTCAGACCCGGATTACGAGCAGTACTTC.

This clone came up once. V and J are TRBV19 and TRBJ2-1; tentative D call: TRBD1 (6 bases). CDR1 and CDR2 (germline): LNHDA, SQIVND (reference sequence). The CDR3 consists of 15 residues. V was trimmed by 4 bases and J by 0 bases, leaving 10 bases between them. The CDR3 DNA is TGTGCCAGTAGTAGGGACATGAGCTCCTACAATGAGCAGTTCTTC. Translated, it gives CASSRDMSSYNEQFF.

This rearrangement joins TRBV30 to TRBJ2-7; tentative D call: TRBD2 (5 bases). The CDR3 is made up of 14 amino acids. In germline, CDR1 is GTSNPN, CDR2 SVGIG (reference sequence). Trimming pared 0 bases from V and 4 bases from J, leaving 13 bases between. For the CDR3, the DNA is TGTGCCTGGAGTGTACTAGGGAGCGCTTACGAGCAGTACTTC. It yields the protein CAWSVLGSAYEQYF. Full variable domain (rest looked up from reference TRBV30 and TRBJ2-7): SQTIHQWPATLVQPVGSPLSLECTVEGTSNPNLYWYRQAAGRGLQLLFYSVGIGQISSEVPQNLSASRPQDRQFILSSKKLLLSDSGFYLCAWSVLGSAYEQYFGPGTRLTVT.

The chain employs TRBV5-8 and TRBJ2-5; D is possibly TRBD1 or TRBD2 (5 bases each). Germline lookup yields CDR1 SGHTS and CDR2 YDEGEE. V gave up 1 base and J gave up 5 bases, with 9 bases separating them. The CDR3 has 13 residues. Here the CDR3 DNA reads TGTGCCAGCAGCTTGTCAGGGACGGAGACCCAGTACTTC. Its translation is CASSLSGTETQYF.

A single count supports this clone. The CDR3 DNA follows: TGTGCCAGCTCACCGGACAGGGGAGGTGAAAAACTGTTTTTT. Encoded protein: CASSPDRGGEKLFF. V is TRBV18 and J is TRBJ1-4, with 9 nucleotides matching TRBD1. The V gene's germline CDR1 is KGHSH and CDR2 LQKENI. V dropped 3 bases and J dropped 7; count of bases not matched to a gene: 3. The CDR3 is made up of 14 amino acids.

This clone was seen just once. CDR3 bases: TGTGCCAGTAGTATAGGGTCGCAGGGGGCGCGGACTGAAGCTTTCTTT. Its protein is CASSIGSQGARTEAFF. V gene TRBV19 combines with J gene TRBJ1-1; 8 nucleotides agree with TRBD1. The germline V gene encodes CDR1 LNHDA and CDR2 SQIVND (reference sequence). There are 16 residues in the CDR3. V shed 1 base and J 5 bases; nucleotides not matched to a gene: 9.

The chain joins TRBV29-1 to TRBJ2-1; TRBD1 aligns across 11 bases. The CDR3 loop spans 15 amino acids. V trimming: 7 bases; J trimming: 6 bases; junction bases outside the gene matches: 11. The germline gives CDR1 SQVTM, CDR2 ANQGSEA. The CDR3 DNA reads as TGCAGCGCTACCCCTGGGACAGGGGGACCCAATGAGCAGTTCTTC. Translated: CSATPGTGGPNEQFF.

The V gene is TRBV19, the J gene TRBJ1-1; D unclear. The CDR3 spans 15 residues. CDR1 and CDR2 (germline): LNHDA, SQIVND (reference sequence). The V and J ends lost 3 bases and 1 base respectively, with 12 bases between them. CDR3 DNA sequence: TGTGCCAGTAGTATCCCCACAACCCAGAACACTGAAGCTTTCTTT. This codes for CASSIPTTQNTEAFF.

The gene calls are TRBV19 and TRBJ2-2, with 7 bases identical to TRBD1. CDR3 length equals 15 residues. CDR1 and CDR2 (germline): LNHDA, SQIVND (reference sequence). J lost 3 bases, V lost 1 base, and 2 bases had no gene match. As DNA, the CDR3 is TGTGCCAGTAGTATAGGACAGGGCTACACCGGGGAGCTGTTTTTT. Its protein is CASSIGQGYTGELFF. Complete variable domain (other parts from reference TRBV19 and TRBJ2-2): DGGITQSPKYLFRKEGQNVTLSCEQNLNHDAMYWYRQDPGQGLRLIYYSQIVNDFQKGDIAEGYSVSREKKESFPLTVTSAQKNPTAFYLCASSIGQGYTGELFFGEGSRLTVL.